A selection of T cell receptor beta chains follows, all from one sample in a study of Ad26.COV2.S vaccination and SARS-CoV-2 variants. The method was immunoSEQ multiplex PCR; TCRdb's version includes in-frame clones alone and lacks a portion of them. The sample includes approximately 350,000 clones, around 87% of them seen just once. Source: peripheral blood, taken in a trial of Ad26.COV2.S vaccine versus placebo. The receptors were gathered from a person aged 18 to 65 who received the Ad26.COV2.S COVID-19 vaccine or a placebo. Both conserved end residues are part of each CDR3. Fields, in order: J gene, V gene, CDR3 protein.

>TRBJ2-7|TRBV28
CASSFPRNREKVGGPYEQYF
>TRBJ1-3|TRBV9
CASSANAQGLSGNTIYF
>TRBJ1-5|TRBV5-6
CASSSTDSEQPQHF
>TRBJ2-1|TRBV4-1
CASSQWGAGGRNEQFF
>TRBJ1-3|TRBV29-1
CSARDFTGNTIYF
>TRBJ2-7|TRBV20-1
CSASSLRTSGGGSYEQYF
>TRBJ2-1|TRBV2
CASSEEARGLSYNEQFF
>TRBJ2-5|TRBV10-3
CAISRTGSSGGETQYF
>TRBJ2-1|TRBV5-1
CASSSDRGLGNEQFF
>TRBJ1-3|TRBV3-1/TRBV3-2
CASSQGGALGNTIYF
>TRBJ1-1|TRBV9
CASSVASLPSSEAFF
>TRBJ2-2|TRBV10-3
CAISEDSGGAIGELFF
>TRBJ1-5|TRBV4-2
CASSQIVDSANQPQHF
>TRBJ2-3|TRBV29-1
CSVIGLAADTQYF
>TRBJ2-6|TRBV6-4
CASSPARSGANVLTF
>TRBJ1-3|TRBV19
CASTSTAASGNTIYF
>TRBJ2-2|TRBV10-3
CAISEVVGNTGELFF